These 27 T cell receptor beta chains came from one sample sequenced in a study of blood T cell repertoires in COVID-19. The repertoire was sequenced with immunoSEQ multiplex PCR; TCRdb's copy has only in-frame clones and lacks some. The data show roughly 100,000 clones, with around 74% seen just once and about a sixth held by the top ten. The specimen sequenced was peripheral blood. The receptors were gathered from a woman aged 80 or over with active or convalescent COVID-19.

The chain couples TRBV7-8 to TRBJ2-3; D is unresolved. Per the germline V gene, CDR1 is SGHVS and CDR2 is FQNEAQ. This CDR3 spans 14 amino acids. V lost 0 bases and J lost 7, with 11 bases in between. DNA for the CDR3: TGTGCCAGCAGCTTAGCGCCCAGTGCAAATACGCAGTATTTT. Translating gives CASSLAPSANTQYF.

This clone was picked up many times. This rearrangement joins TRBV6-2 or TRBV6-3 to TRBJ2-7, with D tentatively TRBD2 (6 bases). With 5 bases removed from V and 4 bases from J, the gap between germline ends came to 18 bases. Germline V lookup: CDR1 MNHEY, CDR2 SVGEGT. The CDR3 spans 15 residues. The CDR3 loop reads CASSPGLSELYEQYF. The CDR3 DNA is TGTGCCAGCAGTCCCGGACTATCGGAACTGTACGAGCAGTACTTC.

V gene TRBV28 combines with J gene TRBJ1-5, with TRBD1 as a possible D gene (5 bases). This CDR3 region has 16 residues. Germline CDR1 is MDHEN and CDR2 is SYDVKM. V lost 7 bases to trimming and J lost 4 bases, with 20 bases between them. Written as DNA, the CDR3 is TGTGCCAGCACCCCCTGGTGGCAGGGTGGAAATCAGCCCCAGCATTTT. The encoded protein is CASTPWWQGGNQPQHF. Supplemented by reference TRBV28 and TRBJ1-5, the full variable domain reads DVKVTQSSRYLVKRTGEKVFLECVQDMDHENMFWYRQDPGLGLRLIYFSYDVKMKEKGDIPEGYSVSREKKERFSLILESASTNQTSMYLCASTPWWQGGNQPQHFGDGTRLSIL.

This rearrangement joins TRBV2 to TRBJ1-2; the D gene is possibly TRBD1 (6 bases). This CDR3 has 14 residues. Germline values: CDR1 SNHLY, CDR2 FYNNEI. The ends were cut back, 7 bases at V and 5 bases at J, with 17 bases in the middle. CDR3 region: CASTLGAFVYGYTF. The DNA for the CDR3 is TGTGCCAGCACCTTGGGGGCCTTTGTATATGGCTACACCTTC.

The CDR3 protein is CASSWAQSGSYNEQFF. CDR3 in DNA: TGCGCCAGCAGCTGGGCGCAGAGTGGCTCCTACAATGAGCAGTTCTTC. The rearrangement links TRBV5-1 to TRBJ2-1; D unresolved. Trimming pared 3 bases from V and 0 bases from J, leaving 13 bases between. Germline lookup yields CDR1 SGHRS and CDR2 YFSETQ. This CDR3 is 16 amino acids long.

This clone has ten or more counts. The rearrangement uses TRBV7-9 and TRBJ2-2, with D hard to call. This CDR3 has 13 amino acids. The germline gives CDR1 SEHNR, CDR2 FQNEAQ (reference sequence). Trimming shortened V by 3 bases and J by 2 bases, and 4 bases separated the two germline ends. CDR3 in amino acids: CASSLLNTGELFF. The CDR3 nucleotides read TGTGCCAGCAGCTTGTTAAACACCGGGGAGCTGTTTTTT. Looking up the rest from reference TRBV7-9 and TRBJ2-2 gives the full variable domain: DTGVSQNPRHKITKRGQNVTFRCDPISEHNRLYWYRQTLGQGPEFLTYFQNEAQLEKSRLLSDRFSAERPKGSFSTLEIQRTEQGDSAMYLCASSLLNTGELFFGEGSRLTVL.

The gene calls are TRBV27 and TRBJ1-2, with D tentatively TRBD1 (5 bases). The CDR3 is made up of 14 amino acids. Germline V gives CDR1 MNHEY, CDR2 SMNVEV (reference sequence). V lost 3 bases and J lost 4, with 12 bases in between. DNA of the CDR3: TGTGCCAGCAGTTTGAGGCAGGGCTCCTATGGCTACACCTTC. Amino acid sequence: CASSLRQGSYGYTF.

This chain connects TRBV2 to TRBJ1-4; 9 nucleotides agree with TRBD1. Germline CDR1 SNHLY, CDR2 FYNNEI. There are 15 residues in the CDR3. Trimming removed 5 bases from V and 2 bases from J; junction bases left unmatched: 3. CDR3 amino acids: CASSRDRATNEKLFF. CDR3 sequence (DNA): TGTGCCAGCAGTAGGGACAGGGCGACTAATGAAAAACTGTTTTTT.

V usage is TRBV4-1 and J usage is TRBJ1-3; D is unclear. Trimming pared 2 bases from V and 7 bases from J, leaving 12 bases between. From germline, CDR1 is MGHRA and CDR2 YSYEKL. The length of the CDR3 is 14 residues. CDR3 in DNA: TGCGCCAGCAGCCAATGGGGTTGGGAGAACACCATATATTTT. Its translation: CASSQWGWENTIYF.

This rearrangement joins TRBV5-1 to TRBJ2-5; TRBD2 matches at 9 bases. The CDR3 consists of 15 residues. Germline-derived CDR1 and CDR2 are SGHRS and YFSETQ. V was clipped by 5 bases and J by 5 bases; unmatched bases: 10. The CDR3 region has the DNA TGCGCCAGCAGGCCCGGAGCGGGAGGTGGGGAGACCCAGTACTTC. Translation: CASRPGAGGGETQYF.

V is TRBV5-8 and J is TRBJ1-2; D is perhaps TRBD1 (5 bases). Per germline, CDR1 SGHTS and CDR2 YDEGEE. CDR3 size: 14 residues. With 4 bases removed from V and 3 bases from J, the gap between germline ends came to 13 bases. CDR3 coding DNA: TGTGCCAGCAGCCTTGTCCAGGGATACTATGGCTACACCTTC. Translated, it gives CASSLVQGYYGYTF.

V and J are TRBV27 and TRBJ2-7; TRBD2 matches 7 bases. The germline CDR1 and CDR2 sequences are MNHEY and SMNVEV (reference sequence). The CDR3 contains 14 residues. V lost 4 bases and J lost 2; bases outside the gene matches: 5. CDR3 sequence: CASSYVGGPYEQYF. The DNA of the CDR3 is TGTGCCAGCAGTTATGTGGGAGGGCCCTACGAGCAGTACTTC.

A few counts support this clone. The chain links TRBV18 to TRBJ1-5; D might be TRBD1 (5 bases). The ends were cut back, 1 base at V and 2 bases at J, with 9 bases in the middle. Germline loops: CDR1 KGHSH, CDR2 LQKENI. This CDR3 contains 15 residues. This CDR3 reads CASSPQGNGNQPQHF. CDR3 DNA sequence: TGTGCCAGCTCACCACAGGGGAATGGCAATCAGCCCCAGCATTTT.

With regard to this clone: Other nucleotide sequences from this sample produce the same CDR3. The CDR3 DNA is TGTGCCAGCAGCCAAGATGCCCTAGCGAGGTTCTTC. Protein sequence: CASSQDALARFF. The rearrangement uses TRBV3-1 (or the pseudogene TRBV3-2) and TRBJ2-1; maybe TRBD2 (6 bases). CDR1 and CDR2 (germline): LGHDT, YNNKEL (reference sequence). V was cut by 0 bases and J by 15 bases, with 12 bases left in between. This CDR3 contains 12 residues.

V and J are TRBV5-1 and TRBJ2-1; 16 nucleotides match TRBD2. Germline V lookup: CDR1 SGHRS, CDR2 YFSETQ. This CDR3 is 16 amino acids long. Trimming at V came to 6 bases and at J to 8 bases, leaving 8 bases not matched to a gene. The CDR3 loop is CASTIGTSGGVDEQFF. The CDR3 DNA reads TGCGCCAGCACAATCGGGACTAGCGGGGGGGTGGATGAGCAGTTCTTC. The full variable domain, with the rest looked up from reference TRBV5-1 and TRBJ2-1, is KAGVTQTPRYLIKTRGQQVTLSCSPISGHRSVSWYQQTPGQGLQFLFEYFSETQRNKGNFPGRFSGRQFSNSRSEMNVSTLELGDSALYLCASTIGTSGGVDEQFFGPGTRLTVL.

The rearrangement joins TRBV6-1 to TRBJ2-4, with a tentative D call TRBD1 (5 bases). This CDR3 region has 16 residues. Germline CDR1 is MNHNS and CDR2 is SASEGT. Deletions cut 4 bases from V and 5 bases from J, with 18 bases between. The CDR3: CASSVGGQGYQNIQYF. CDR3 DNA sequence: TGTGCCAGCAGTGTCGGTGGGCAGGGCTACCAAAACATTCAGTACTTC.

The sample holds a few counts of this clone. The chain employs TRBV2 and TRBJ1-6, with D possibly being TRBD1 (5 bases). V was shortened by 8 bases and J by 0 bases, with 14 bases between the two germline ends. Germline CDR1 and CDR2: SNHLY and FYNNEI. The CDR3 has 16 residues. The DNA for the CDR3 is TGTGCCAGCCTAGAACAGGAGAGCTCCTATAATTCACCCCTCCACTTT. This codes for CASLEQESSYNSPLHF.

This clone was seen once. This sequence joins TRBV7-3 and TRBJ1-1; 7 nucleotides align to TRBD1. Trimming cost V 4 bases and J 10 bases; bases outside gene matches: 21. The CDR3 is made up of 17 amino acids. Germline V gene data show CDR1 as SGHTA and CDR2 as FQGTGA. CDR3 sequence reads: CASSSRSGLRPRQGAFF. The CDR3 DNA reads TGTGCCAGCAGCTCCCGGTCGGGTTTGCGCCCTAGACAGGGAGCTTTCTTT.

The V call is TRBV28, the J call TRBJ1-4, with TRBD1 matching over 7 bases. The CDR3 is 14 amino acids. Germline CDR1 MDHEN, CDR2 SYDVKM. J gave up 3 bases and V 7 bases, and 5 bases lay outside the gene matches. This CDR3 reads CASTTTGPNEKLFF. For the CDR3, the DNA is TGTGCCAGCACCACGACAGGGCCTAATGAAAAACTGTTTTTT.

V gene TRBV7-3 combines with J gene TRBJ1-1, with D tentatively TRBD1 (5 bases). Germline V gene sequence: CDR1 SGHTA, CDR2 FQGTGA. Trimming shortened V by 4 bases and J by 7 bases, and 13 bases separated the two germline ends. The CDR3 length is 13 residues. The CDR3 bases are TGTGCCAGCAGCTCCACACCGGGACTTGAAGCTTTCTTT. Translated: CASSSTPGLEAFF.

The V call is TRBV20-1, the J call TRBJ2-7, with 7 bases fitting TRBD2. CDR1 is DFQATT and CDR2 is SNEGSKA in the germline V gene (reference sequence). This CDR3 spans 11 amino acids. The trim removed 6 bases at V and 3 bases at J, leaving 2 bases unmatched. Here the CDR3 reads CSAPGGYEQYF. DNA for the CDR3: TGCAGTGCGCCGGGGGGCTACGAGCAGTACTTC.

The V call is TRBV7-2, the J call TRBJ2-7; 12 nucleotides line up with TRBD1. CDR1 is SGHTA and CDR2 is FQGNSA in the germline V gene. The CDR3 is made up of 14 amino acids. With 3 bases clipped from V and 9 bases from J, the junction kept 6 bases outside the gene matches. CDR3 amino acids: CASSFGTGGAGQYF. In DNA form, the CDR3 reads TGTGCCAGCAGCTTCGGGACAGGGGGCGCTGGGCAGTACTTC.

V is TRBV6-5 and J is TRBJ1-4, with D possibly being TRBD1 (6 bases). The CDR3 covers 15 residues. In germline, CDR1 is MNHEY, CDR2 SVGAGI. Trimming took off 5 bases at V and 4 bases at J, with 14 bases between the two ends. The CDR3 loop is CASSRSRQVNEKLFF. CDR3 sequence (DNA): TGTGCCAGCAGTCGCAGCCGACAGGTTAATGAAAAACTGTTTTTT.

The J gene is TRBJ2-5, the V gene TRBV11-2; tentative D call: TRBD1 (6 bases). This CDR3 has 15 amino acids. V lost 1 base, J lost 5 bases, and 14 bases lay in between. The germline CDR1 and CDR2 sequences are SGHAT and FQNNGV. This CDR3 is CASSLVRGRMETQYF. The CDR3 nucleotides read TGTGCCAGCAGCTTAGTCAGGGGTAGGATGGAGACCCAGTACTTC.

The chain joins TRBV18 to TRBJ2-1, with 11 bases matching TRBD2. The CDR3 consists of 16 residues. CDR1 is KGHSH and CDR2 is LQKENI in the germline V gene. Trimming cost V 1 base and J 3 bases; bases outside gene matches: 2. The CDR3 is CASSPQTSGNYNEQFF. The CDR3 coding sequence is TGTGCCAGCTCACCACAGACTAGCGGGAACTACAATGAGCAGTTCTTC.

This clone appeared a few times. The chain uses TRBV6-2 or TRBV6-3 and TRBJ2-7, with TRBD2 matching over 15 bases. Per germline, CDR1 MNHEY and CDR2 SVGEGT. Germline trimming cut 0 bases from V and 5 bases from J; bases unmatched to any gene: 5. The CDR3 is 17 amino acids. CDR3 protein: CASSYSGLAGGFDEQYF. CDR3 nucleotide sequence: TGTGCCAGCAGTTACTCGGGACTAGCGGGAGGATTCGACGAGCAGTACTTC.

This clone was observed a handful of times. This sequence joins TRBV18 and TRBJ2-1, with 7 positions matching TRBD1. The V gene end was trimmed by 4 bases and the J gene end by 7 bases; junction bases not matched to a gene: 10. CDR1 is KGHSH and CDR2 is LQKENI in the germline V gene. The CDR3 spans 15 residues. In DNA, the CDR3 is TGTGCCAGCTCACTTAAGGTGACAGGGACAAATGAGCAGTTCTTC. This gives the protein CASSLKVTGTNEQFF.